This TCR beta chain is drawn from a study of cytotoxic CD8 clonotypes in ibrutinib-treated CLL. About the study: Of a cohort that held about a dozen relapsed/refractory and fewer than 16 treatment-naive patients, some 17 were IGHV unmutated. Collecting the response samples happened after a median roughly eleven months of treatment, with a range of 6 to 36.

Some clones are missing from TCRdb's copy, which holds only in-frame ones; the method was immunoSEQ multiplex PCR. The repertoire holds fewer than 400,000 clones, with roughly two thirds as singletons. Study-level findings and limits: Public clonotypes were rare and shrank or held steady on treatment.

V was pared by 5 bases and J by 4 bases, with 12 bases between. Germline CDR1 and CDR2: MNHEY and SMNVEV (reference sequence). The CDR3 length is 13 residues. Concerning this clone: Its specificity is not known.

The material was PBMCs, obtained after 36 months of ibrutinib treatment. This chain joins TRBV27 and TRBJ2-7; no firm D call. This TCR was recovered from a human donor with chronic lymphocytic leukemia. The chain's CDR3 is CASSLRAGYEQYF. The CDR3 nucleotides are TGTGCCAGCAGTCTAAGGGCCGGGTACGAGCAGTACTTC.